This T cell receptor (beta chain) emerged from a study of T cell responses to AZD1222 COVID-19 vaccine. Overall study findings and caveats: Regions 160-218 and 743-854 held dominance among vaccine-associated CD4 TCRs, which spanned spike. Only five or six AZD1222 recipients were seropositive at baseline.

With respect to this clone: Its target is not known.

Repertoires were generated with immunoSEQ multiplex PCR, while TCRdb's copy carries only in-frame clones and drops some. The sample has some 180,000 clones, about nine tenths seen once. The sequencing here drew on peripheral blood, taken on day 0 of AZD1222 vaccination. The receptor was derived from an adult in good health.

CDR3 sequence: CASSGTSFETQYF. The CDR3 DNA sequence: TGTGCCAGCAGTGGGACTAGCTTTGAGACCCAGTACTTC. The genes are TRBV12-3 or TRBV12-4 and TRBJ2-5, with TRBD2 matching over 9 bases. Unmatched junction bases numbered 3, after V lost 5 bases and J lost 5 bases. The CDR3 runs 13 residues.